One sample yielded the 19 T cell receptor beta chains listed below, sequenced in a study of OX40 agonist ivuxolimab in advanced cancers. The repertoire was sequenced with immunoSEQ multiplex PCR; TCRdb's copy has only in-frame clones and lacks some. Seen here are tens of thousands of clones, over 75% observed once, and the top ten hold roughly 0.69%. The sample was CD4+ or CD8+ T cells sorted from blood, taken in a trial of the OX40 agonist ivuxolimab. Every receptor here comes from an adult with an advanced solid tumor such as melanoma, head and neck, liver or kidney cancer.

This clone is labeled medium-sized (0.01 to 0.1%). V is TRBV5-4 and J is TRBJ2-3; D is unresolved. V lost 2 bases and J lost 4, with 8 bases in between. Germline CDR1 SGHNT, CDR2 YYREEE (reference sequence). CDR3 length: 13 amino acids. CDR3 DNA sequence: TGTGCCAGCAGCTTCCCCGGTCCAGATACGCAGTATTTT. It codes for CASSFPGPDTQYF.

The table lists this clone with a few counts. The rearrangement links TRBV11-2 to TRBJ2-6; D may be TRBD1 (6 bases). CDR1 is SGHAT and CDR2 is FQNNGV in the germline V gene. V was cut by 5 bases and J by 1 base, with 21 bases left in between. The CDR3 is 19 residues long. DNA of the CDR3: TGTGCCAGCAGCCTTATCGGCAGGGGCGTTATGTCTGGGGCCAACGTCCTGACTTTC. Translation gives CASSLIGRGVMSGANVLTF.

The gene calls are TRBV7-9 and TRBJ2-7; possible D gene TRBD1, 6 bases. The V end lost 2 bases, the J end lost 4 bases, and 27 bases lay between the germline ends. The CDR3 has 19 residues. Germline CDR1 reads SEHNR; CDR2 reads FQNEAQ (reference sequence). This chain's CDR3 is CASSLSFLYRDTKSYEQYF. Here the CDR3 DNA reads TGTGCCAGCAGCTTATCGTTTTTATACCGGGACACCAAGAGTTACGAGCAGTACTTC.

This clone was detected a few times. The chain carries TRBV28 and TRBJ1-1; D is unclear. Deletions cut 7 bases from V and 0 bases from J, with 9 bases between. The CDR3 runs 13 residues. Looked up from germline, CDR1 is MDHEN and CDR2 is SYDVKM. This CDR3 is CASTRTMNTEAFF. CDR3 coding DNA: TGTGCCAGCACGCGCACTATGAACACTGAAGCTTTCTTT.

The V and J genes are TRBV7-2 and TRBJ1-6; D gene unclear. There are 15 residues in the CDR3. From germline, CDR1 is SGHTA and CDR2 FQGNSA. With 3 bases removed from V and 1 base from J, the gap between germline ends came to 7 bases. CDR3 sequence reads: CASSFDRSYNSPLHF. Written as DNA, the CDR3 is TGTGCCAGCAGCTTCGATAGGTCCTATAATTCACCCCTCCACTTT.

V usage is TRBV27 and J usage is TRBJ1-4, with D possibly being TRBD1 (5 bases). Per germline, CDR1 MNHEY and CDR2 SMNVEV (reference sequence). The CDR3 consists of 16 residues. V gave up 6 bases and J gave up 8 bases, with 22 bases separating them. This chain's CDR3 is CASRPQGRGTVEKLFF. As DNA, the CDR3 is TGTGCCAGCAGGCCCCAGGGTAGGGGTACAGTGGAAAAACTGTTTTTT.

This clone was detected only a few times. The CDR3 sequence: CASSGGGNSPLHF. Here the CDR3 DNA reads TGTGCCAGCAGTGGAGGGGGAAATTCACCCCTCCACTTT. The V gene is TRBV6-1, the J gene TRBJ1-6, with D possibly TRBD1 on 6 matching bases. Germline values: CDR1 MNHNS, CDR2 SASEGT. The CDR3 spans 13 residues. V lost 4 bases, J lost 7 bases, and 8 bases lay in between.

This clone was recorded once. J is TRBJ2-7 and V is TRBV7-2, with D hard to call. This CDR3 has 15 residues. V was cut by 2 bases and J by 4 bases, with 15 bases left in between. From germline, CDR1 is SGHTA and CDR2 FQGNSA. CDR3 loop: CASSLTLMQAYEQYF. For the CDR3, the DNA is TGTGCCAGCAGCTTAACGCTCATGCAGGCGTACGAGCAGTACTTC.

The V gene is TRBV14, the J gene TRBJ2-3; D not certain. This CDR3 is 14 amino acids long. V dropped 2 bases and J dropped 0 bases, with 6 bases sitting between them. Looked up from germline, CDR1 is SGHDN and CDR2 is FVKESK. The CDR3 is CASSQPTSTDTQYF. The CDR3 region has the DNA TGTGCCAGCAGCCAACCTACAAGCACAGATACGCAGTATTTT.

The V gene is TRBV11-2, the J gene TRBJ2-3; D possibly uses TRBD1 or TRBD2 (5 bases each). Germline values: CDR1 SGHAT, CDR2 FQNNGV. The CDR3 sequence is 14 residues long. Trimming left V 2 bases short and J 6 bases short, with 12 bases between. CDR3 in DNA: TGTGCCAGCAGCTTACAGGGAGACGTGGATACGCAGTATTTT. It codes for CASSLQGDVDTQYF.

The chain recombines TRBV7-9 with TRBJ1-3; D remains ambiguous. Trimming left V 4 bases short and J 4 bases short, with 11 bases between. Germline V gene sequence: CDR1 SEHNR, CDR2 FQNEAQ (reference sequence). The CDR3 totals 14 residues. CDR3 coding DNA: TGTGCCAGCAGCTCTAGTTTAACGGGAAACACCATATATTTT. Amino acid sequence: CASSSSLTGNTIYF.

V gene TRBV5-6 combines with J gene TRBJ2-7; 7 bases fit TRBD1. Germline loops: CDR1 SGHDT, CDR2 YYEEEE. V dropped 4 bases and J dropped 3; count of bases not matched to a gene: 13. The CDR3 is 16 residues long. CDR3 DNA: TGTGCCAGCAGCCAGGGTTGGACAGGTGTTCACTACGAGCAGTACTTC. Amino acids: CASSQGWTGVHYEQYF.

This clone was seen a few times. The V call is TRBV11-1, the J call TRBJ2-7; the D gene could be TRBD1 or TRBD2 (5 bases each). The germline V gene has CDR1 SGHAT and CDR2 FQDESV (reference sequence). The CDR3 has 12 amino acids. Between the trimmed V and J ends, which lost 0 bases and 9 bases, there was a span of 9 bases. Here the CDR3 DNA reads TGTGCCAGCAGCTTAGCGAAGGGACCGCAGTACTTC. This codes for CASSLAKGPQYF.

This clone was counted only a few times. V gene TRBV7-9 combines with J gene TRBJ1-3; D unclear. CDR1 is SEHNR, CDR2 FQNEAQ, per germline (reference sequence). V gave up 5 bases and J gave up 10 bases, with 12 bases separating them. The CDR3 contains 12 residues. CDR3 coding DNA: TGTGCCAGCAGCCCGACGGCTCCGACCATATATTTT. Its protein is CASSPTAPTIYF.

The gene calls are TRBV27 and TRBJ1-3, with 8 bases aligning to TRBD1. Germline trimming cut 4 bases from V and 4 bases from J; bases unmatched to any gene: 0. The CDR3 is made up of 13 amino acids. Germline CDR1 is MNHEY and CDR2 is SMNVEV (reference sequence). This CDR3 reads CASSWDRGNTIYF. In nucleotides, the CDR3 is TGTGCCAGCAGTTGGGACAGGGGAAACACCATATATTTT.

This clone was observed a few times. An end of the junction differs from the germline gene, which may be a read error. This chain connects TRBV11-2 to TRBJ2-7; 8 positions agree with TRBD1. This CDR3 region has 13 residues. Germline loops: CDR1 SGHAT, CDR2 FQNNGV. CDR3 protein: CASSLGRQGSQNF. DNA for the CDR3: TGTGCCAGCAGCTTAGGGCGACAGGGGTCCCAGAACTTC.

V gene TRBV6-1 combines with J gene TRBJ1-2, with D perhaps matching TRBD1 (6 bases). The V end was cut by 3 bases, the J end by 4 bases, with 9 bases between. The germline V gene has CDR1 MNHNS and CDR2 SASEGT. CDR3 length: 13 amino acids. CDR3 loop: CASSEDRVYGYTF. The DNA for the CDR3 is TGTGCCAGCAGTGAGGACAGAGTCTATGGCTACACCTTC.

This clone has more than one count but fewer than ten. V gene TRBV2 combines with J gene TRBJ2-5; TRBD1 agrees at 9 bases. V shed 6 bases, J shed 4 bases, and the junction held 6 bases outside the gene matches. Germline assignment: CDR1 SNHLY and CDR2 FYNNEI. The CDR3 consists of 14 residues. The CDR3 here is CASRARQGGETQYF. CDR3 DNA sequence: TGTGCCAGCAGGGCAAGACAGGGGGGAGAGACCCAGTACTTC.

The genes are TRBV7-3 and TRBJ2-2, with 13 bases fitting TRBD2. Unmatched junction bases numbered 8, after V lost 5 bases and J lost 2 bases. The CDR3 loop spans 18 amino acids. Looked up from germline, CDR1 is SGHTA and CDR2 is FQGTGA. The CDR3 spells CASSPKLAGGPNTGELFF. CDR3 in DNA: TGTGCCAGCAGCCCCAAACTAGCGGGGGGGCCTAACACCGGGGAGCTGTTTTTT.